This T cell receptor (beta chain) was profiled in a study of OX40 agonist ivuxolimab in advanced cancers. Study-level information: The drug used for patients, ivuxolimab, was an agonistic anti-OX40 (CD134) antibody.

Only one count was recorded for this clone. Measured with immunoSEQ multiplex PCR; TCRdb has only the in-frame clones, and not every one. The repertoire consists of approximately 50,000 clones, with approximately 83% occurring once and the leading ten covering roughly 15%. The receptor's source is an adult with an advanced solid tumor such as melanoma, head and neck, liver or kidney cancer. Sequenced here: CD4+ or CD8+ T cells sorted from blood, sampled in a trial of the OX40 agonist ivuxolimab.

In DNA, the CDR3 is TGTGCCAGCAGTGCACAGGGGGCGAAGCAGCCCCAGCATTTT. As protein: CASSAQGAKQPQHF. The chain uses TRBV2 and TRBJ1-5, with 9 bases aligning to TRBD1. The CDR3 is 14 amino acids. Trimming at V came to 4 bases and at J to 7 bases, leaving 5 bases not matched to a gene. Germline CDR1 and CDR2: SNHLY and FYNNEI.